This TCR beta chain was captured by sequencing in a study of blood T cell repertoires in COVID-19. Libraries were prepared by immunoSEQ multiplex PCR; TCRdb keeps only in-frame clonotypes and omits some of them. The top ten clones hold around 15% of a sample with roughly 84,000 clones, roughly 80% of them seen once. The sequence was collected from a woman at least 80 years old with acute or convalescent COVID-19. The source material was peripheral blood.

DNA for the CDR3: TGTGCCAGCTCACCTTCCTTATCAGGAGGGGGCGAAAATGGCTACACCTTC. Translated: CASSPSLSGGGENGYTF. This chain links TRBV18 with TRBJ1-2; 7 bases fit TRBD1. Looked up from germline, CDR1 is KGHSH and CDR2 is LQKENI. V gave up 3 bases and J gave up 6 bases; unmatched junction bases: 16. The CDR3 consists of 17 residues.